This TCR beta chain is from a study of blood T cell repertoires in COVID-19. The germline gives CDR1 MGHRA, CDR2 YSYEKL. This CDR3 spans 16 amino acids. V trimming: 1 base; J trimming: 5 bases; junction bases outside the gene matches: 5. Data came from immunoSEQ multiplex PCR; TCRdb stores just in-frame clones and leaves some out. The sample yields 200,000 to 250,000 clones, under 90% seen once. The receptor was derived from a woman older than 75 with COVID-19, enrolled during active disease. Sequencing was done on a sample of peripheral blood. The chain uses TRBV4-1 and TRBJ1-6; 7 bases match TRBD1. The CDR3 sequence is CASSQALGTDNSPLHF. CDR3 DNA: TGCGCCAGCAGCCAAGCCCTAGGGACAGATAATTCACCCCTCCACTTT.